The 21 T cell receptor beta chains listed next were all sequenced from one sample in a study of T cells in Graves' hyperthyroidism and ophthalmopathy. RNA transcripts served as the template for amplifying TCR beta CDR3 regions. The HTBI set primed first-round TCR CDR3 RT-PCR. TCRdb re-called the multiplex PCR reads with MiXCR, one entry per CDR3 protein. The sample consists of 340,000 or so distinct CDR3 sequences, under 25% of them appearing once. Sequenced material: blood. The receptor set was obtained from a woman aged 50 to 65 with Graves' hyperthyroidism.

In its sample, this clonotype was seen many times. This chain links TRBV24-1 with TRBJ2-1; maybe TRBD1 (6 bases). Trimming removed 7 bases at V and 1 base at J, with 7 bases between. The V gene's germline CDR1 is KGHDR and CDR2 SFDVKD. This CDR3 is 13 amino acids long. In nucleotides, the CDR3 is TGTGCCACCAGGCAGGGGTCCTACAATGAGCAGTTCTTC. This sequence encodes CATRQGSYNEQFF.

This rearrangement joins TRBV20-1 to TRBJ2-1; maybe TRBD1 (6 bases). Germline V gene lookup returns CDR1 DFQATT and CDR2 SNEGSKA (reference sequence). This CDR3 region has 16 residues. V lost 0 bases, J lost 6 bases, and 18 bases lay in between. Here the CDR3 DNA reads TGCAGTGCTAGAGATCCCCAGGGGCTTTTCTTCAATGAGCAGTTCTTC. Residues: CSARDPQGLFFNEQFF.

In this sample, this clonotype turned up a few times. The chain is built from TRBV14 and TRBJ2-7, with 7 bases lining up with TRBD1. The CDR3 has 15 residues. V lost 4 bases to trimming and J lost 1 base; unmatched junction nucleotides: 7. Germline V gene sequence: CDR1 SGHDN, CDR2 FVKESK. In nucleotides, the CDR3 is TGTGCCAGCAGCCTAAGACAGGGCCGATCCTACGAGCAGTACTTC. Translated, it gives CASSLRQGRSYEQYF.

In this sample, this clonotype turned up many times. The V gene is TRBV4-1, the J gene TRBJ1-2, with 8 bases matching TRBD1. Germline loops: CDR1 MGHRA, CDR2 YSYEKL. The V gene end was trimmed by 0 bases and the J gene end by 3 bases; junction bases not matched to a gene: 6. This CDR3 has 16 amino acids. The CDR3 protein is CASSQDSTGAYYGYTF. The CDR3, as DNA: TGCGCCAGCAGCCAAGATTCGACAGGGGCCTACTATGGCTACACCTTC.

This rearrangement joins TRBV5-1 to TRBJ2-2; D is ambiguous. The CDR3 extends over 15 amino acids. Germline assignment: CDR1 SGHRS and CDR2 YFSETQ. The germline V and J ends were trimmed by 0 bases and 0 bases, with 6 bases remaining between them. DNA of the CDR3: TGCGCCAGCAGCTTGGGGTCACCGAACACCGGGGAGCTGTTTTTT. It yields the protein CASSLGSPNTGELFF. The full variable domain, in which reference TRBV5-1 and TRBJ2-2 provide the parts outside the CDR3, is KAGVTQTPRYLIKTRGQQVTLSCSPISGHRSVSWYQQTPGQGLQFLFEYFSETQRNKGNFPGRFSGRQFSNSRSEMNVSTLELGDSALYLCASSLGSPNTGELFFGEGSRLTVL.

V gene TRBV12-3 or TRBV12-4 combines with J gene TRBJ2-3; the match to TRBD2 covers 10 bases. The CDR3 spans 17 residues. Losses at the gene ends were 7 bases for V and 2 bases for J; bases not matched to a gene: 12. CDR3 nucleotide sequence: TGTGCCAGCACCCTTAGGCTAGCGGGGGCCTCCACAGATACGCAGTATTTT. Amino acids: CASTLRLAGASTDTQYF.

This clonotype was observed many times. The chain is built from TRBV30 and TRBJ1-6; D is undetermined. This CDR3 contains 14 residues. Germline lookup yields CDR1 GTSNPN and CDR2 SVGIG (reference sequence). V was cut by 0 bases and J by 8 bases, with 11 bases left in between. Here the CDR3 reads CAWSVGLTDSPLHF. The DNA of the CDR3 is TGTGCCTGGAGTGTAGGCCTGACGGATTCACCCCTCCACTTT.

This chain uses TRBV7-3 with TRBJ2-1; D gene unclear. Germline V lookup: CDR1 SGHTA, CDR2 FQGTGA. This CDR3 is 13 amino acids long. Trimming took 1 base from V and 10 from J, leaving 11 bases between them. The CDR3 spells CASSLNALGEQFF. In DNA form, the CDR3 reads TGTGCCAGCAGCTTAAATGCCCTCGGGGAGCAGTTCTTC. The variable domain in full, completed from reference TRBV7-3 and TRBJ2-1, reads GAGVSQTPSNKVTEKGKYVELRCDPISGHTALYWYRQSLGQGPEFLIYFQGTGAADDSGLPNDRFFAVRPEGSVSTLKIQRTERGDSAVYLCASSLNALGEQFFGPGTRLTVL.

This chain links TRBV19 with TRBJ2-7, with D perhaps matching TRBD2 (5 bases). The CDR3 sequence is 13 residues long. Trimming shortened V by 10 bases and J by 2 bases, and 15 bases separated the two germline ends. Germline CDR1 is LNHDA and CDR2 is SQIVND (reference sequence). DNA of the CDR3: TGTGCCACCTCCGGGGTCTTAGCCTACGAGCAGTACTTC. It encodes CATSGVLAYEQYF.

The gene calls are TRBV2 and TRBJ2-3, with TRBD2 identical over 9 bases. CDR1 and CDR2 from the germline V gene are SNHLY and FYNNEI. The trim removed 6 bases at V and 2 bases at J, leaving 6 bases unmatched. The CDR3 sequence is 15 residues long. CDR3 coding DNA: TGTGCCAGCAGGGTGACTAGCGGATACACAGATACGCAGTATTTT. Translated: CASRVTSGYTDTQYF.

The chain links TRBV28 to TRBJ2-3, with D maybe TRBD2 (5 bases). The germline CDR1 and CDR2 sequences are MDHEN and SYDVKM. Trimming left V 5 bases short and J 1 base short, with 13 bases between. The CDR3 extends over 15 amino acids. The CDR3 bases are TGTGCCAGCAGTCCACCGGGGAGTGGCACAGATACGCAGTATTTT. Translated: CASSPPGSGTDTQYF. The entire variable domain, with the rest obtained from reference TRBV28 and TRBJ2-3, is as follows: DVKVTQSSRYLVKRTGEKVFLECVQDMDHENMFWYRQDPGLGLRLIYFSYDVKMKEKGDIPEGYSVSREKKERFSLILESASTNQTSMYLCASSPPGSGTDTQYFGPGTRLTVL.

This sequence joins TRBV20-1 and TRBJ2-5; 7 nucleotides match TRBD2. The CDR3 has 15 residues. Germline CDR1 reads DFQATT; CDR2 reads SNEGSKA (reference sequence). J gave up 4 bases and V 4 bases, and 12 bases lay outside the gene matches. CDR3 coding DNA: TGCAGTGCTACACTTGCCCGGACTAGTAGAGAGACCCAGTACTTC. Translated: CSATLARTSRETQYF.

The chain couples TRBV27 to TRBJ1-1; TRBD1 matches 7 bases. Losses at the gene ends were 1 base for V and 5 bases for J; bases not matched to a gene: 16. This CDR3 has 18 amino acids. CDR1 MNHEY and CDR2 SMNVEV come from the germline V gene (reference sequence). The CDR3 coding sequence is TGTGCCAGCAGTTTATATGTTGGGCGCACAGGGGTAGGGACTGAAGCTTTCTTT. Translation: CASSLYVGRTGVGTEAFF.

The table lists this clonotype with many counts. The rearrangement joins TRBV10-2 to TRBJ2-2; no firm D call. Trimming left V 7 bases short and J 7 bases short, with 4 bases between. The CDR3 loop spans 10 amino acids. The germline gives CDR1 WSHSY, CDR2 SAAADI. CDR3 region: CASKGGELFF. CDR3 DNA: TGCGCCAGCAAGGGCGGGGAGCTGTTTTTT.

Turning to this clonotype: This is likely a read error, given that the CDR3 carries no conserved phenylalanine or tryptophan at its end. The V call is TRBV28, the J call TRBJ1-1; tentative D call: TRBD1 (5 bases). Looked up from germline, CDR1 is MDHEN and CDR2 is SYDVKM. The length of the CDR3 is 13 residues. Trimming removed 2 bases from V and 8 bases from J, with 12 bases in between. DNA for the CDR3: TGTGCCAGCAGTTTACACCTTCCAGGGGAAGCTTTCCTT. This sequence encodes CASSLHLPGEAFL.

The gene calls are TRBV28 and TRBJ2-2, with D uncertain. Per germline, CDR1 MDHEN and CDR2 SYDVKM. Deletions cut 6 bases from V and 6 bases from J, with 17 bases between. CDR3 length equals 15 residues. CDR3 sequence reads: CASSLGQLISGELFF. The CDR3 DNA is TGTGCCAGCAGCTTAGGGCAGCTTATTTCCGGGGAGCTGTTTTTT.

The chain combines TRBV7-3 with TRBJ1-2, with 9 bases aligning to TRBD1. The V segment lost 5 bases and the J segment 6 bases; nucleotides outside the gene matches: 16. The germline CDR1 and CDR2 sequences are SGHTA and FQGTGA. This CDR3 contains 17 residues. The CDR3 bases are TGTGCCAGCAGCCCATCGGGAACAGGGGGCGGTTTCGATGGCTACACCTTC. Translating gives CASSPSGTGGGFDGYTF.

This clonotype was detected many times. J is TRBJ2-2 and V is TRBV12-3 or TRBV12-4; D is ambiguous. The V end was cut by 6 bases, the J end by 0 bases, with 11 bases between. The CDR3 sequence is 15 residues long. This chain's CDR3 is CASSSIMSNTGELFF. CDR3 sequence (DNA): TGTGCCAGCAGCTCAATTATGTCGAACACCGGGGAGCTGTTTTTT.

There are many counts of this clonotype. The chain is built from TRBV3-1 and TRBJ2-7, with D uncertain. The CDR3 extends over 15 amino acids. Germline loops: CDR1 LGHDT, CDR2 YNNKEL (reference sequence). Trimming left V 0 bases short and J 7 bases short, with 16 bases between. The CDR3 bases are TGTGCCAGCAGCCAAGATCGTGATTGGGTACGAGAGCAGTACTTC. Encoded protein: CASSQDRDWVREQYF.

This clonotype was counted many times. The gene calls are TRBV7-8 and TRBJ2-7; TRBD1 agrees at 10 bases. The ends lost 6 bases at V and 6 bases at J; junction bases unmatched: 8. Per the germline V gene, CDR1 is SGHVS and CDR2 is FQNEAQ. CDR3 length: 14 amino acids. The CDR3 loop reads CASSFRTGGSEQYF. For the CDR3, the DNA is TGTGCCAGCAGTTTCAGGACAGGGGGATCCGAGCAGTACTTC.

J is TRBJ2-5 and V is TRBV27; possibly TRBD1 or TRBD2 for D (5 bases each). This CDR3 is 15 amino acids long. Germline V lookup: CDR1 MNHEY, CDR2 SMNVEV (reference sequence). Trimming shortened V by 1 base and J by 3 bases, and 12 bases separated the two germline ends. The CDR3 region is CASSLYGVGEETQYF. The CDR3 region has the DNA TGTGCCAGCAGTTTATACGGGGTAGGGGAAGAGACCCAGTACTTC.